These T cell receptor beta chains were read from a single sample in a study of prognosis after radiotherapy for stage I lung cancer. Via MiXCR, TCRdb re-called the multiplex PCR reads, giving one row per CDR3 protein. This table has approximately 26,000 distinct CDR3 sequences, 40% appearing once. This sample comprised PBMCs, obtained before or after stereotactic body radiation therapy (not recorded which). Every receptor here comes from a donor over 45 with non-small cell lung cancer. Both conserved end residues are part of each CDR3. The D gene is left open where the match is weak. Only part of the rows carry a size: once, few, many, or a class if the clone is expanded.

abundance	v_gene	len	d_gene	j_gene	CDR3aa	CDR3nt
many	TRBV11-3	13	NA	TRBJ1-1	CASSPAGPAEAFF	TGTGCCAGCAGCCCAGCGGGGCCGGCTGAAGCTTTCTTT
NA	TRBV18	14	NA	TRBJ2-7	CASSPPGPLYEQYF	TGTGCCAGCTCACCACCGGGACCCCTCTACGAGCAGTACTTC
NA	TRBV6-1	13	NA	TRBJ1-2	CASVERVTYGYTF	TGTGCCAGCGTTGAGAGGGTAACCTATGGCTACACCTTC
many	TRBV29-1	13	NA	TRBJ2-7	CSVSKDGFSEQYF	TGCAGCGTCAGTAAGGACGGATTTTCGGAGCAGTACTTC
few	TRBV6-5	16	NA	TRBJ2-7	CASSYSTGFLSYEQYF	TGTGCCAGCAGTTACTCAACGGGGTTTCTCTCCTACGAGCAGTACTTC
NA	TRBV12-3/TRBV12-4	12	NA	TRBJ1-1	CAISLDSTEAFF	TGTGCCATCAGCTTAGATTCCACTGAAGCTTTCTTT
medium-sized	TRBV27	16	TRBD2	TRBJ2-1	CASSSTSGSPYNEQFF	TGTGCCAGCAGCTCGACTAGCGGGAGCCCTTACAATGAGCAGTTCTTC
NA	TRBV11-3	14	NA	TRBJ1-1	CASSLRAANTEAFF	TGTGCCAGCAGCTTAAGGGCAGCTAACACTGAAGCTTTCTTT
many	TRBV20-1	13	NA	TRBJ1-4	CSARRARNEKLFF	TGCAGTGCTAGACGAGCGAGGAATGAAAAACTGTTTTTT
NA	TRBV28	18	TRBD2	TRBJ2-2	CASRKPLTSGSSSGELFF	TGTGCCAGCAGAAAACCTCTGACTAGCGGGAGTTCATCCGGGGAGCTGTTTTTT
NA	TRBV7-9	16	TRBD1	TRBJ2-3	CASSERDRGQSDTQYF	TGTGCCAGCAGCGAAAGGGACAGGGGGCAATCCGATACGCAGTATTTT
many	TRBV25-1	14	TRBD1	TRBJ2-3	CASSRDSSTDTQYF	TGTGCCAGCAGTAGGGACAGTAGCACAGATACGCAGTATTTT
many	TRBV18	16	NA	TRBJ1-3	CASSPAPRVRGNTIYF	TGTGCCAGCTCACCCGCCCCCCGGGTACGGGGAAACACCATATATTTT
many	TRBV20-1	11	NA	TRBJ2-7	CSAGRVLEQYF	TGCAGTGCTGGAAGGGTTCTCGAGCAGTACTTC
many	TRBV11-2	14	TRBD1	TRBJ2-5	CASRTGGTGKTQYF	TGTGCCAGCAGAACAGGAGGGACAGGAAAGACCCAGTACTTC
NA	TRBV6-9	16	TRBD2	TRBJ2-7	CASSSHASGSAGEHYF	TGTGCCAGCAGTTCACACGCGAGCGGGAGTGCAGGGGAGCATTACTTC
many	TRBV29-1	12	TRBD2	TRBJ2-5	CSVGALADNQYF	TGCAGCGTTGGGGCTCTAGCGGATAACCAGTACTTC
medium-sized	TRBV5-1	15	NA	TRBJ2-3	CASSLDPRSTDTQYF	TGCGCCAGCAGCTTGGACCCCCGGAGCACAGATACGCAGTATTTT
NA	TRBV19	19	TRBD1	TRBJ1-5	CASSTPLGQVDVVNQPQHF	TGTGCCAGTAGTACCCCGCTGGGACAGGTCGACGTGGTCAATCAGCCCCAGCATTTT
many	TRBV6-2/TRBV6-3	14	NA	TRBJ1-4	CASSEGTINEKLFF	TGTGCCAGCAGTGAAGGGACAATTAATGAAAAACTGTTTTTT
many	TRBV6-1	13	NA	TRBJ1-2	CASNNGVGYGYTF	TGTGCCAGCAATAACGGGGTAGGGTATGGCTACACCTTC
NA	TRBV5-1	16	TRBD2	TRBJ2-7	CASNPGGGTELYEHYF	TGCGCCAGCAACCCGGGGGGGGGGACTGAACTCTACGAGCATTACTTC
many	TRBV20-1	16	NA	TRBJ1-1	CSASHRRAGINTEAFF	TGCAGTGCTAGTCATCGTCGGGCAGGCATCAACACTGAAGCTTTCTTT
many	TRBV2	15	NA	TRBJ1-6	CASSFSGQGGSPLHF	TGTGCCAGCAGTTTCTCGGGGCAGGGTGGGTCACCCCTCCACTTT
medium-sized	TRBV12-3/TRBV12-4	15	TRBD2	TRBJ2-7	CASSPGTSGVAEQYF	TGTGCCAGCAGTCCAGGGACTAGCGGCGTGGCCGAGCAGTACTTC
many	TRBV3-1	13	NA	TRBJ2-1	CASSLSLGGEQFF	TGTGCCAGCAGCCTAAGCCTCGGGGGAGAGCAGTTCTTC
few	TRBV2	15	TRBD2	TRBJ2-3	CARSNTSGITDTQYF	TGTGCCAGATCCAATACTAGCGGGATTACAGATACGCAGTATTTT
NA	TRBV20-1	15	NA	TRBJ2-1	CSVRRISVGGNEQFF	TGCAGTGTACGCCGAATATCGGTAGGCGGGAATGAGCAGTTCTTC
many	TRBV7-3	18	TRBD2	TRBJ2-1	CASSAGLAGGPPYNEQFF	TGTGCCAGCAGCGCGGGACTAGCGGGAGGGCCTCCCTACAATGAGCAGTTCTTC
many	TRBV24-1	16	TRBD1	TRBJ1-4	CATSDPFQGEAEKLFF	TGTGCCACCAGTGACCCATTCCAGGGGGAGGCCGAAAAACTGTTTTTT
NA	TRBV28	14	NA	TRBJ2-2	CASSLIRKTGELFF	TGTGCCAGCAGTTTAATCAGGAAGACCGGGGAGCTGTTTTTT
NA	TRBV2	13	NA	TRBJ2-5	CASSGPEQETQYF	TGTGCCAGCAGCGGACCGGAACAAGAGACCCAGTACTTC
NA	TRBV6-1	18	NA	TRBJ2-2	CASSDSRKVRGTPGSCFF	NA
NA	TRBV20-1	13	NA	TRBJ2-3	CSARGLVEDTQYF	TGCAGTGCTAGAGGGCTAGTAGAAGATACGCAGTATTTT
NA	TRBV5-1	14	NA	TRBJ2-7	CASSLGDDSYEQYF	TGCGCCAGCAGCCTCGGGGACGACTCCTACGAGCAGTATTTC
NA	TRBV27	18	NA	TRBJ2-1	CASSLSWVLVDQDNEQFF	TGTGCCAGCAGTTTATCGTGGGTACTGGTGGACCAGGACAATGAGCAGTTCTTC
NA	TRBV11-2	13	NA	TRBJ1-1	CASSPVLGGNAFF	TGTGCCAGCAGCCCGGTTCTCGGGGGGAATGCTTTCTTT
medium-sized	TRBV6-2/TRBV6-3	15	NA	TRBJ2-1	CASRPQETSYNEQFF	TGTGCCAGCAGGCCACAGGAGACGTCCTACAATGAGCAGTTCTTC
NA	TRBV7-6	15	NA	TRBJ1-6	CASSLDGGTNSPLHF	TGTGCCAGCAGCCTGGACGGTGGAACGAATTCACCCCTCCACTTT
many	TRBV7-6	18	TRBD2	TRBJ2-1	CASSLAHSGASSYNEQFF	TGTGCCAGCAGCTTAGCGCATAGCGGGGCTTCGTCCTACAATGAGCAGTTCTTC
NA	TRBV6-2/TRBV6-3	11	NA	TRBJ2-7	CASSGSYEQYF	TGTGCCAGCAGTGGCTCTTACGAGCAGTACTTC
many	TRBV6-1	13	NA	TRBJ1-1	CASSEGERVEAFF	TGTGCCAGCAGTGAAGGGGAGAGAGTTGAAGCTTTCTTT
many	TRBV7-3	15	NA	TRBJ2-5	CASSLGGQRKETQYF	TGTGCCAGCAGCCTCGGGGGACAGCGAAAAGAGACCCAGTACTTC
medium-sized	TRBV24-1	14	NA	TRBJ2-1	CATSDPGIHNEQFF	TGTGCCACCAGTGACCCCGGGATTCACAATGAGCAGTTCTTC
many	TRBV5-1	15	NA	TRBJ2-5	CASSRGDISEETQYF	TGCGCCAGCAGCAGGGGGGACATCTCAGAAGAGACCCAGTACTTC
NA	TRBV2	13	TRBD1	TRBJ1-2	CASRGGQSYGYTF	TGTGCCAGCAGGGGGGGACAGTCCTATGGCTACACCTTC
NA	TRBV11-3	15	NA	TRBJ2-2	CAISPGTENTGELLF	TGTGCCATCAGCCCTGGTACGGAAAACACCGGGGAGCTGCTTTTT
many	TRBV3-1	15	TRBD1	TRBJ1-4	CASSQSQGAGEKLFF	TGTGCCAGCAGCCAGTCACAGGGGGCAGGTGAAAAACTGTTTTTT
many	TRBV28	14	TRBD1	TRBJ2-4	CASSLWDRGGIQYF	TGTGCCAGCAGTTTATGGGACAGGGGAGGCATTCAGTACTTC
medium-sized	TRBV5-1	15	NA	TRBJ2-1	CASSSRKSSYNEQFF	TGCGCCAGCAGCTCCAGAAAAAGCTCCTACAATGAGCAGTTCTTC